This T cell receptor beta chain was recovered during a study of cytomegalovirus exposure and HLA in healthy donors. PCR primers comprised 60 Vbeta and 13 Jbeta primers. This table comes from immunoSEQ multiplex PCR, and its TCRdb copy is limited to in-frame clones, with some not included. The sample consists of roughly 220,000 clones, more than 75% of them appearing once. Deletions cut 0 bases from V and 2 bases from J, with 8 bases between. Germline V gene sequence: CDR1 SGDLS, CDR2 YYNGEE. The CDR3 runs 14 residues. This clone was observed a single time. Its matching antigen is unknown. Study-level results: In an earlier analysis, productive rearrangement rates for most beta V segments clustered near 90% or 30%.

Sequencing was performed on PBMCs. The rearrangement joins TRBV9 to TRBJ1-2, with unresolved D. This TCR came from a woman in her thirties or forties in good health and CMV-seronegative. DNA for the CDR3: TGTGCCAGCAGCGTAGCTTCGGGAAACTATGGCTACACCTTC. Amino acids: CASSVASGNYGYTF.